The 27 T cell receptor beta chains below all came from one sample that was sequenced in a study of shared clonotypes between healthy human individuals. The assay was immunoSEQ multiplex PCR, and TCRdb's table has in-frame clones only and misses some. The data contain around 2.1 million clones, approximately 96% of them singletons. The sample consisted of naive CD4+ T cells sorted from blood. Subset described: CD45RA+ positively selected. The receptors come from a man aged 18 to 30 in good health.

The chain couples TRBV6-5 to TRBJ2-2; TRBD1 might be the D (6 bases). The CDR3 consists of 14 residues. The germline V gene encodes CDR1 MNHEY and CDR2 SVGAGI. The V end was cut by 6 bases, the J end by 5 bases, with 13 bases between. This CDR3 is CASSSTGLTGELFF. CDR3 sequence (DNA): TGTGCCAGCAGCTCCACAGGGCTTACCGGGGAGCTGTTTTTT.

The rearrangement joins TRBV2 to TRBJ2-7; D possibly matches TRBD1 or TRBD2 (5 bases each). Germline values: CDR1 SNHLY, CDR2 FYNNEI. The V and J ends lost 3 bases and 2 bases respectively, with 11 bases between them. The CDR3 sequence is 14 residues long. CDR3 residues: CASSEGTVTYEQYF. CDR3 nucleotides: TGTGCCAGCAGTGAGGGGACGGTTACCTACGAGCAGTACTTC.

For the CDR3, the DNA is TGTGCCAGTAAGACAGGGGGTCTCCAAGAGACCCAGTACTTC. Amino acid sequence: CASKTGGLQETQYF. The chain employs TRBV19 and TRBJ2-5, with 9 bases lining up with TRBD1. Germline-derived CDR1 and CDR2 are LNHDA and SQIVND (reference sequence). The CDR3 has 14 residues. The V segment lost 7 bases and the J segment 1 base; nucleotides outside the gene matches: 4.

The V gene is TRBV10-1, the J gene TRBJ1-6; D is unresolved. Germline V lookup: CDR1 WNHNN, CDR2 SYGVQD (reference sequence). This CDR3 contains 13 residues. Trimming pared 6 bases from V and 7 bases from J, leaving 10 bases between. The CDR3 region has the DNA TGCGCCAGCAGAGCTCGACGGAATTCACCCCTCCACTTT. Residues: CASRARRNSPLHF.

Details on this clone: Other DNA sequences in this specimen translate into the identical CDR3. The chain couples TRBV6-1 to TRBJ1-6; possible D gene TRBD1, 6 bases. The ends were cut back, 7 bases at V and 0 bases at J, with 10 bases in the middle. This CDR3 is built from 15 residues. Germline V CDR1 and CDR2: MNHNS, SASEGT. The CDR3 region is CASTQGSSYNSPLHF. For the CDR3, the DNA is TGTGCCAGCACGCAGGGGAGCTCCTATAATTCACCCCTCCACTTT.

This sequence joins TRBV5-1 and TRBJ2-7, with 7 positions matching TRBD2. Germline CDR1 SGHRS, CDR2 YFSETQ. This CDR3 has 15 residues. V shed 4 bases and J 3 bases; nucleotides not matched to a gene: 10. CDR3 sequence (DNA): TGCGCCAGCAGCGAATATAGCGGGTTCAACTACGAGCAGTACTTC. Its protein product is CASSEYSGFNYEQYF.

As DNA, the CDR3 is TGTGCCAGCAGCTTGGAGGTCGGCGCTAGGGCGACCCAGCATTTT. The encoded protein is CASSLEVGARATQHF. This chain joins TRBV5-5 and TRBJ1-5, with unresolved D. V was trimmed by 0 bases and J by 11 bases, leaving 18 bases between them. The CDR3 runs to 15 residues. Germline V gene sequence: CDR1 SGHKS, CDR2 YYEKEE (reference sequence).

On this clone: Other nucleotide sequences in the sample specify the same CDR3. As DNA, the CDR3 is TGTGCCAGCTCGCAGCAGGGGAACGAGCAGTACTTC. This codes for CASSQQGNEQYF. The chain carries TRBV18 and TRBJ2-7, with D perhaps TRBD1 (6 bases). The CDR3 consists of 12 residues. Looked up from germline, CDR1 is KGHSH and CDR2 is LQKENI. V was shortened by 6 bases and J by 5 bases, with 11 bases between the two germline ends.

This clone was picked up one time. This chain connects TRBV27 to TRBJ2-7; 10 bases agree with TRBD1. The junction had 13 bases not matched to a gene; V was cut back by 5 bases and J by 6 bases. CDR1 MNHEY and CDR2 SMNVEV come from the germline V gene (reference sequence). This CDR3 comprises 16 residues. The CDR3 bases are TGTGCCAGCAGTCCAACCCGAGAGACAGGGGGCGGCGAGCAGTACTTC. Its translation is CASSPTRETGGGEQYF.

The CDR3 nucleotides are TGTGCCAGCAGCCTGGACAGGGTCCGACAGGAAAAAGGCTACGAGCAGTACTTC. This sequence encodes CASSLDRVRQEKGYEQYF. V is TRBV7-9 and J is TRBJ2-7, with TRBD1 identical over 8 bases. Germline CDR1 is SEHNR and CDR2 is FQNEAQ (reference sequence). The J segment lost 3 bases and the V segment lost 5 bases, leaving 18 bases of the junction unmatched. CDR3 length: 18 amino acids.

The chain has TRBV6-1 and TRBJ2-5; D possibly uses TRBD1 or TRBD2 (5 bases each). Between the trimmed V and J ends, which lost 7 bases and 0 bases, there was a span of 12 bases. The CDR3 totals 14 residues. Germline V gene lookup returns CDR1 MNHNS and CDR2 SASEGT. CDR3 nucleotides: TGTGCCAGCACTTCCGGGACGAACCAAGAGACCCAGTACTTC. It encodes CASTSGTNQETQYF.

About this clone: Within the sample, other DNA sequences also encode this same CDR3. The CDR3 sequence: CASSELVTYEQYF. For the CDR3, the DNA is TGTGCCAGCAGTGAGCTTGTCACCTACGAGCAGTACTTC. This chain uses TRBV2 with TRBJ2-7; D gene uncertain. The ends were cut back, 3 bases at V and 2 bases at J, with 8 bases in the middle. The germline V gene encodes CDR1 SNHLY and CDR2 FYNNEI. The length of the CDR3 is 13 residues.

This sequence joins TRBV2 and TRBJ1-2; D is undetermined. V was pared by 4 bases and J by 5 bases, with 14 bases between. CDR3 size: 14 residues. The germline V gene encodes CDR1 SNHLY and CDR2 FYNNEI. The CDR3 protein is CASSALQMNYGYTF. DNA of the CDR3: TGTGCCAGCAGTGCCTTACAGATGAATTATGGCTACACCTTC.

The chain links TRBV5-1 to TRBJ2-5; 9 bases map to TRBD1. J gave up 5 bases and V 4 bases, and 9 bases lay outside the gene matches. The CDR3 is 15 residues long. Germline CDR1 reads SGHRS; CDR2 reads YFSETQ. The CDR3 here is CASSLGTGPEETQYF. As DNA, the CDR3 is TGCGCCAGCAGCCTGGGGACAGGGCCTGAGGAGACCCAGTACTTC.

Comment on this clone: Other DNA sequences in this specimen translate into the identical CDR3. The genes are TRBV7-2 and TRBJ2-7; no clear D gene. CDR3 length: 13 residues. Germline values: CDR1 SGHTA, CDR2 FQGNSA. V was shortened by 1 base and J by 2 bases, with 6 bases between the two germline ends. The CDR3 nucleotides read TGTGCCAGCAGCTTAGTCGGAACCTACGAGCAGTACTTC. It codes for CASSLVGTYEQYF.

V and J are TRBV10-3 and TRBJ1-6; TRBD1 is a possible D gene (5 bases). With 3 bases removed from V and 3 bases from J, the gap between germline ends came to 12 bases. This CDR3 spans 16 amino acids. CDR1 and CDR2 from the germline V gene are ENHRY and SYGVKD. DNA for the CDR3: TGTGCCATCAGTGACGGCAGGGTGGACTATAATTCACCCCTCCACTTT. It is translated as CAISDGRVDYNSPLHF.

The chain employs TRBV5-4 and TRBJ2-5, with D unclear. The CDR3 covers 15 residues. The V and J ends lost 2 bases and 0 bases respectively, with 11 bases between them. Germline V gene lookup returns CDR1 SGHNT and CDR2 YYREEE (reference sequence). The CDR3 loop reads CASSFYDWNQETQYF. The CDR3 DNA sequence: TGTGCCAGCAGCTTCTACGACTGGAACCAAGAGACCCAGTACTTC.

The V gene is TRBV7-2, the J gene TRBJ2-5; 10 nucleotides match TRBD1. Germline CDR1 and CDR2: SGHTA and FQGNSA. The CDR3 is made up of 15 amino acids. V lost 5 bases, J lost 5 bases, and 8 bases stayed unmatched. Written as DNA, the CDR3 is TGTGCCAGCAGCCCGGTTGGGACAGGGGTCGAGACCCAGTACTTC. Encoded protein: CASSPVGTGVETQYF. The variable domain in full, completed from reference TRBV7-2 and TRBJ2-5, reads GAGVSQSPSNKVTEKGKDVELRCDPISGHTALYWYRQSLGQGLEFLIYFQGNSAPDKSGLPSDRFSAERTGGSVSTLTIQRTQQEDSAVYLCASSPVGTGVETQYFGPGTRLLVL.

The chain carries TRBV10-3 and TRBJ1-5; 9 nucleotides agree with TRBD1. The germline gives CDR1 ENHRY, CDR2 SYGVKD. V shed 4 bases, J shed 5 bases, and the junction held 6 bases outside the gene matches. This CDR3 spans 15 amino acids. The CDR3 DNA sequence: TGTGCCATCAGTGCCTTGGGACAGGGCTATCAGCCCCAGCATTTT. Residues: CAISALGQGYQPQHF.

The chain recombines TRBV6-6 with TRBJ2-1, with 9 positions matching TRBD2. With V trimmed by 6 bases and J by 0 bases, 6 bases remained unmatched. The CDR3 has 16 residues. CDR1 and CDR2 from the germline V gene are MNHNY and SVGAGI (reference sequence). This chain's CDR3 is CASRAFSGSSYNEQFF. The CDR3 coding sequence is TGTGCCAGCAGGGCCTTTAGCGGGAGCTCCTACAATGAGCAGTTCTTC.

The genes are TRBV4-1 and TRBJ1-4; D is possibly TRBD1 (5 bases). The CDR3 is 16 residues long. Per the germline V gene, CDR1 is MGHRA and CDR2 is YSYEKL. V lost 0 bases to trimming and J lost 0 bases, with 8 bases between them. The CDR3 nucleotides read TGCGCCAGCAGCCAAGATGGGGGAACAACTAATGAAAAACTGTTTTTT. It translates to CASSQDGGTTNEKLFF.

The CDR3 DNA follows: TGCGCCAGCAGCCCTACAGGGGGCGGGCAGCCCCAGCATTTT. Protein sequence: CASSPTGGGQPQHF. The chain links TRBV5-1 to TRBJ1-5; TRBD1 matches at 9 bases. V lost 4 bases and J lost 7; bases outside the gene matches: 6. This CDR3 region has 14 residues. Germline-derived CDR1 and CDR2 are SGHRS and YFSETQ.

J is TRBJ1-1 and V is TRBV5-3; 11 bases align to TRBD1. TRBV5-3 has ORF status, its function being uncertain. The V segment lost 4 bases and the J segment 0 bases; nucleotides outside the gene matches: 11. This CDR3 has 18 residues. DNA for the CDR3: TGTGCCAGAAGCCCGGCGAGGGGACAGGGGGACTTGAACACTGAAGCTTTCTTT. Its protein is CARSPARGQGDLNTEAFF.

The CDR3 reads CASSLIDRDTGELFF. DNA for the CDR3: TGTGCCAGCAGCTTGATTGACAGGGACACCGGGGAGCTGTTTTTT. V usage is TRBV5-4 and J usage is TRBJ2-2; 7 bases are shared with TRBD1. With 1 base clipped from V and 3 bases from J, the junction kept 3 bases outside the gene matches. CDR1 SGHNT and CDR2 YYREEE come from the germline V gene (reference sequence). This CDR3 has 15 residues.

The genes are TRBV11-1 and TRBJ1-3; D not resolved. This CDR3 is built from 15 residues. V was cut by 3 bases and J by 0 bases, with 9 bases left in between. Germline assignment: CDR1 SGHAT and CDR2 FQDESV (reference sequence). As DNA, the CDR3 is TGTGCCAGCAGCTTTTCGGACCTCTCTGGAAACACCATATATTTT. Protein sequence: CASSFSDLSGNTIYF.

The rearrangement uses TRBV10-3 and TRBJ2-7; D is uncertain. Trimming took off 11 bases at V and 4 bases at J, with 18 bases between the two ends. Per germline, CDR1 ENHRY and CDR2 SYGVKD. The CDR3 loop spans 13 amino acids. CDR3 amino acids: CAAARAEGYEQYF. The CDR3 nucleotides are TGTGCCGCAGCTAGGGCGGAAGGTTACGAGCAGTACTTC.

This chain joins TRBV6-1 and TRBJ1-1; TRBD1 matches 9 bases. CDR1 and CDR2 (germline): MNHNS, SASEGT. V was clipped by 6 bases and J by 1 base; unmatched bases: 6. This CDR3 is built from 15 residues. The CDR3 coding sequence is TGTGCCAGCAGCGAACCGGGACAGGGGAACACTGAAGCTTTCTTT. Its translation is CASSEPGQGNTEAFF.